This is a list of T cell receptor beta chains from one sample in a study of cytomegalovirus exposure and HLA in healthy donors. Data came from immunoSEQ multiplex PCR; TCRdb stores just in-frame clones and leaves some out. The data contain about 150,000 clones, nearly 10% of them singletons. The sequencing sample was made of PBMCs. The receptor set was obtained from a man in his forties or fifties in good health and CMV-seronegative. Each CDR3 is given with its conserved first and last residue. The D gene is left open where the match is weak. Part of the rows lack a size; the others show once, few, many or a class for expanded clones.

j_call	v_call	clone_size	d_call	cdr3_nt	cdr3_aa
TRBJ1-4	TRBV28	few	TRBD1	TGTGCCAGCAGGACAGGGGGCCGGGAAAAACTGTTTTTT	CASRTGGREKLFF
TRBJ2-3	TRBV5-5	few	NA	TGTGCCAGCAGCTCACCTGTCGAGCCAGATACGCAGTATTTT	CASSSPVEPDTQYF
TRBJ1-3	TRBV5-1	NA	TRBD1	TGCGCCAGCAGCTTGGCTGTGACAGGGCTGAGCTCTGGAAACACCATATATTTT	CASSLAVTGLSSGNTIYF
TRBJ2-7	TRBV27	NA	NA	TGTGCCAGCAGTTTGGGAACCGGGCCCCAGGGCCACGAGCAGTACTTC	CASSLGTGPQGHEQYF
TRBJ1-1	TRBV20-1	NA	NA	TGCAGTGCTAGACGAGGGGAGGGAGCTTTCTTT	CSARRGEGAFF
TRBJ1-2	TRBV7-2	NA	NA	TGTGCCAGCAGCTTAGGGGTGTCGTCGGGGTATGGCTACACCTTC	CASSLGVSSGYGYTF
TRBJ2-2	TRBV6-6	few	NA	TGTGCCAGCAGTTGGACCCACACAGGGAACACCGGGGAGCTGTTTTTT	CASSWTHTGNTGELFF
TRBJ2-2	TRBV25-1	few	NA	TGTGCCAGCAGTGAACCAGGGGGGCGATTGACCGGGGAGCTGTTTTTT	CASSEPGGRLTGELFF
TRBJ2-2	TRBV2	NA	NA	TGTGCCAGCCTATCGTTCACCGGGGAGCTGTTTTTT	CASLSFTGELFF
TRBJ1-5	TRBV11-2	NA	NA	TGTGCCAGCAGCTTAGAGGGGCAGGGCCATCAGCCCCAGCATTTT	CASSLEGQGHQPQHF
TRBJ2-4	TRBV5-1	few	NA	TGCGCCAGCAGCTCTCAGGGCCCAGCAAACATTCAGTACTTC	CASSSQGPANIQYF
TRBJ2-7	TRBV7-8	few	TRBD1	TGTGCCAGCAGATCAGAGAGACAGGGAGATTACGAGCAGTACTTC	CASRSERQGDYEQYF
TRBJ1-2	TRBV7-9	NA	NA	TGTGCCAGCAGCCCCAAACTCAACCCAGGGTATGGCTACACCTTC	CASSPKLNPGYGYTF
TRBJ2-3	TRBV7-6	NA	TRBD2	TGTGCCAGCAGCTCGGGGGGGACGGGCACAGATACGCAGTATTTT	CASSSGGTGTDTQYF
TRBJ2-1	TRBV5-4	NA	TRBD2	TGTGCCAGCAGCTCCCGGACTAGCGGGAGCAATGAGCAGTTCTTC	CASSSRTSGSNEQFF
TRBJ1-3	TRBV6-5	NA	NA	TGTGCCAGCAGTCCACAGGGCTCTGGAAACACCATATATTTT	CASSPQGSGNTIYF
TRBJ2-2	TRBV11-2	few	NA	TGTGCCAGCAGCTTAGTTTGGGGGGACACCGGGGAGCTGTTTTTT	CASSLVWGDTGELFF
TRBJ1-1	TRBV6-4	few	NA	TGTGCCAGCAGTGATGCGGGGGCGACGGACACTGAAGCTTTCTTT	CASSDAGATDTEAFF
TRBJ1-5	TRBV19	NA	NA	TGTGCCAGGTACAGGGTCGGCAATCAGCCCCAGCATTTT	CARYRVGNQPQHF
TRBJ2-1	TRBV9	few	TRBD2	TGTGCCAGCAGCGTAGTTAGCGGGGGCGACAATGAGCAGTTCTTC	CASSVVSGGDNEQFF
TRBJ2-1	TRBV19	NA	TRBD1	TGTGCCAGCACCCGTACAGGGGCTGATGAGCAGTTCTTC	CASTRTGADEQFF
TRBJ1-1	TRBV25-1	few	TRBD1	TGTGCCAGCAGTGACCTAGGACAGGGGGCTACTGAAGCTTTCTTT	CASSDLGQGATEAFF
TRBJ1-2	TRBV6-5	NA	NA	TGTGCCAGCAGTTACCTCACAGGGTACTATGGCTACACCTTC	CASSYLTGYYGYTF
TRBJ1-4	TRBV21-1	few	NA	TGTGCCAGCAGCCCGGGGAGCTCCAATGAAAAACTGTTTTTT	CASSPGSSNEKLFF
TRBJ2-7	TRBV30	NA	TRBD2	TGTGCCTGGGAGCGGGAGGGCCCCTACGAGCAGTACTTC	CAWEREGPYEQYF
TRBJ2-3	TRBV2	NA	TRBD1	TGTGCCAGCTCCCGGGACAGGGGGCATACAGATACGCAGTATTTT	CASSRDRGHTDTQYF
TRBJ2-3	TRBV5-8	NA	TRBD2	TGTGCCAGCAGCCGTTCTAGCGGGAGGGCGGTGGATACGCAGTATTTT	CASSRSSGRAVDTQYF
TRBJ1-3	TRBV30	few	NA	TGTGCCTGCAAGCTATCGTCCTCTGGAAACACCATATATTTT	CACKLSSSGNTIYF
TRBJ1-2	TRBV30	NA	NA	TGTGCCTGGAGTCCCACAGGGTTTTTTTCCTATGGCTACACCTTC	CAWSPTGFFSYGYTF
TRBJ1-5	TRBV6-1	NA	NA	TGTGCCAGCAGTGAATTGGTCCTATCGGAGCCCCAGCATTTT	CASSELVLSEPQHF
TRBJ1-2	TRBV5-1	NA	NA	TGCGCCAGCAGCTTTGACAGGAACCCTAACTATGGCTACACCTTC	CASSFDRNPNYGYTF
TRBJ2-2	TRBV4-1	many	NA	TGCGCCAGCAGCCACCCCAGGGGTGGGGATTTAGGCTCCGGGGAGCTGTTTTTT	CASSHPRGGDLGSGELFF
TRBJ2-7	TRBV2	NA	TRBD1	TGTGCCAGCAGTGAGCAGGGGGCCTCCTACGAGCAGTACTTC	CASSEQGASYEQYF
TRBJ1-5	TRBV28	few	NA	TGTGCCAGCAGTGCCATCCCCGCGGCCCAGCATTTT	CASSAIPAAQHF
TRBJ2-1	TRBV30	NA	TRBD2	TGTGCGATCACTAGCGGGGGGCCCAATGAGCAGTTCTTC	CAITSGGPNEQFF
TRBJ2-1	TRBV10-1	few	NA	TGCGCCAGCAGTGAGTCCGTGGTGGGGCTCTACAATGGGCAGTTCTTC	CASSESVVGLYNGQFF
TRBJ2-1	TRBV7-9	NA	TRBD1	TGTGCCAGCAGCTTAGGTGGACAGGGGTGGTACAATGAGCAGTTCTTC	CASSLGGQGWYNEQFF
TRBJ2-7	TRBV6-1	NA	NA	TGTGCCAGCAGTGTAGCAGGGGTTAGGAGCTCCTACGAGCAGTACTTC	CASSVAGVRSSYEQYF
TRBJ2-2	TRBV6-5	NA	NA	TGTGCCAGCTCTCCACAAGGGGCCACCGGGGAGCTGTTTTTT	CASSPQGATGELFF
TRBJ2-1	TRBV15	few	NA	TGTGCCACCAGCAGAGTACCCATAGCGGTCCGAAACAATGAGCAGTTCTTC	CATSRVPIAVRNNEQFF
TRBJ1-2	TRBV5-1	many	TRBD1	TGCGCCAGCCGCTTGGGACAGGGGGAAGTCAGGCCGTGGGGCTACACCTTC	CASRLGQGEVRPWGYTF
TRBJ1-5	TRBV28	NA	TRBD1	TGTGCCAGCAGTTTACCCCAGGGGGCGAATCAGCCCCAGCATTTT	CASSLPQGANQPQHF
TRBJ1-5	TRBV2	NA	TRBD1	TGTGCCAGCGACAGGGGCCTAGATCAGCCCCAGCATTTT	CASDRGLDQPQHF
TRBJ1-5	TRBV19	few	TRBD1	TGTGCCAGTACTGCACAGGGGGCGGCCAATCAGCCCCAGCATTTT	CASTAQGAANQPQHF
TRBJ2-2	TRBV5-4	few	TRBD1	TGTGCCAGCAGTCAGCAGGGGGTGACCGGGGAGCTGTTTTTT	CASSQQGVTGELFF
TRBJ1-2	TRBV19	NA	TRBD1	TGTGCCAGTAGTATACCGGGACAGGAGGTCTCCTATGGCTACACCTTC	CASSIPGQEVSYGYTF
TRBJ2-6	TRBV28	few	NA	TGTGCCAGCAGGCTTCCGGGGTTTTCGAGCTCTGGGGCCAACGTCCTGACTTTC	CASRLPGFSSSGANVLTF
TRBJ1-1	TRBV7-3	few	NA	TGTGCCAGCAGCTTTGCCCCCCAGGGGAACACTGAAGCTTTCTTT	CASSFAPQGNTEAFF
TRBJ1-6	TRBV27	NA	TRBD1	TGTGCCAGCAGTAAGGACAGGGATATTGCGTCCCTCCACTTT	CASSKDRDIASLHF
TRBJ1-2	TRBV28	NA	TRBD1	TGTGCCAGCAGTCGACAGGGCTATGGCTACACCTTC	CASSRQGYGYTF
TRBJ1-3	TRBV6-1	few	TRBD1	TGTGCCAGCAGTGAAGAGACAGGGGGAGGAAACACCATATATTTT	CASSEETGGGNTIYF
TRBJ1-4	TRBV27	NA	TRBD1	TGTGCCAGCAGTTTTCTCTCCGGGACAGGCGGGGAAAAACTGTTTTTT	CASSFLSGTGGEKLFF
TRBJ2-1	TRBV2	once	TRBD2	TGTGCCAGCAGCCTCCTAGCGGACAATGAGCAGTTCTTC	CASSLLADNEQFF